Here is one T cell receptor (beta chain) with its context. Its antigen is as yet unknown. These data belong to a study of CD8 T cells in Susac syndrome. Overall study results and limits: It was acknowledged in the study that its TCR sequencing and HLA analysis involved a relatively small number of individuals.

Deletions cut 4 bases from V and 4 bases from J, with 7 bases between. The CDR3 has 12 residues. An input of about 0.5 to 1 ug of RNA was subjected to reverse transcription using random hexamers. Multiplex immunoSEQ PCR targeted 54 Vbeta and 13 Jbeta TCR beta segments. MiXCR was run by TCRdb on the immunoSEQ multiplex PCR reads, yielding one entry per CDR3 protein. This repertoire shows over 300,000 distinct CDR3 sequences, 92% found once; its top ten account for over 0.05%. The sequencing sample was made of CD4+ T cells from PBMCs. The TCR sequence derives from a human donor with multiple sclerosis. The chain carries TRBV12-3 or TRBV12-4 and TRBJ1-2, with D perhaps TRBD1 (5 bases). The CDR3 sequence is CASSWDGYGYTF. CDR3 bases: TGTGCCAGCAGTTGGGACGGCTATGGCTACACCTTC.